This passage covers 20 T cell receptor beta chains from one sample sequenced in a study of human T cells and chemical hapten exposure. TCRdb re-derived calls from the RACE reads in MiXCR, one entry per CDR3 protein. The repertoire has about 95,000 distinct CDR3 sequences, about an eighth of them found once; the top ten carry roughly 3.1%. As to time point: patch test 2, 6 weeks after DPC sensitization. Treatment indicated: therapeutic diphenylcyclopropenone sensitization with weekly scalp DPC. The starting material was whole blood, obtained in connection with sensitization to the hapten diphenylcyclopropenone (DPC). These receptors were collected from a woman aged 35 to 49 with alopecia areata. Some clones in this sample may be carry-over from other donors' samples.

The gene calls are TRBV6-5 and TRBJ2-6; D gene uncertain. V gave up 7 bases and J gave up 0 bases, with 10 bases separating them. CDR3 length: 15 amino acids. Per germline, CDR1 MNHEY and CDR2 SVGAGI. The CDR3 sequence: CASMGPGSGANVLTF. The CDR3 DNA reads TGTGCCAGCATGGGCCCGGGCTCTGGGGCCAACGTCCTGACTTTC.

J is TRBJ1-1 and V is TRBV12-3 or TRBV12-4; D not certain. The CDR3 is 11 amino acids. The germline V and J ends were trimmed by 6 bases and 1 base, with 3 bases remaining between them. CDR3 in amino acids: CASSWNTEAFF. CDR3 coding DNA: TGTGCCAGCAGCTGGAACACTGAAGCTTTCTTT.

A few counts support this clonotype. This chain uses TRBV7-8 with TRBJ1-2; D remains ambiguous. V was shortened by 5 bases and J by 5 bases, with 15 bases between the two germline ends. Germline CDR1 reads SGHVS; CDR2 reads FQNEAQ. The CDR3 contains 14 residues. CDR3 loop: CASSHFVDLYGYTF. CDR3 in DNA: TGTGCCAGCAGCCATTTTGTCGATCTTTATGGCTACACCTTC.

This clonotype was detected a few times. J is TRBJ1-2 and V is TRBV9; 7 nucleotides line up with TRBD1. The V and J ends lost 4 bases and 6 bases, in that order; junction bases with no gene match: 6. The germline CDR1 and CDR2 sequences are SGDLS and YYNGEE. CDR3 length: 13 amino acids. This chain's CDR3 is CASSPRGVHGYTF. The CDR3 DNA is TGTGCCAGCAGCCCCAGGGGGGTACATGGCTACACCTTC.

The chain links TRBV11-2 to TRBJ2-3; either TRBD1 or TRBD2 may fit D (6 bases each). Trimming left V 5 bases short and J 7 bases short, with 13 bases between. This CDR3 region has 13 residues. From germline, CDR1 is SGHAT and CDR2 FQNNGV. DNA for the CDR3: TGTGCCAGCAGCCCCGGGGGCCCGAATACGCAGTATTTT. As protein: CASSPGGPNTQYF.

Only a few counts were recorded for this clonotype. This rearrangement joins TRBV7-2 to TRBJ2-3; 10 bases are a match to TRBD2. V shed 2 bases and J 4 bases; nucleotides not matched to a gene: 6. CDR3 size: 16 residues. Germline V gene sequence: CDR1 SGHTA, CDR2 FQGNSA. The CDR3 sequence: CASSLPASGGADTQYF. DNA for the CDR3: TGTGCCAGCAGCTTACCAGCTAGCGGGGGCGCAGATACGCAGTATTTT.

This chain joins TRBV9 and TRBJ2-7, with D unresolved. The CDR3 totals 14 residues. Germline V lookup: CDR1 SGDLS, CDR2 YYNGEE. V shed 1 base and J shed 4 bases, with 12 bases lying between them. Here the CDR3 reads CASSVSGRLYEQYF. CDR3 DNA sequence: TGTGCCAGCAGCGTATCAGGCCGGTTGTACGAGCAGTACTTC.

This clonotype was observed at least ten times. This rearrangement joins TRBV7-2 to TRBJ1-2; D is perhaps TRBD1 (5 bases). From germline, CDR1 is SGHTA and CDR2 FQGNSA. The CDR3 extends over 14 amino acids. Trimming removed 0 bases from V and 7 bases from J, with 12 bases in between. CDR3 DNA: TGTGCCAGCAGCTTAGCTCAAGGGGCGGGTGGCTACACCTTC. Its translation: CASSLAQGAGGYTF.

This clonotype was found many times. The CDR3 DNA reads as TGTGCCAACTCAGAGGCACTAGCGGGTGAGCAGTTCTTC. Translating gives CANSEALAGEQFF. The chain links TRBV6-1 to TRBJ2-1, with TRBD2 identical over 9 bases. V was clipped by 10 bases and J by 9 bases; unmatched bases: 10. CDR3 length equals 13 residues. Per the germline V gene, CDR1 is MNHNS and CDR2 is SASEGT.

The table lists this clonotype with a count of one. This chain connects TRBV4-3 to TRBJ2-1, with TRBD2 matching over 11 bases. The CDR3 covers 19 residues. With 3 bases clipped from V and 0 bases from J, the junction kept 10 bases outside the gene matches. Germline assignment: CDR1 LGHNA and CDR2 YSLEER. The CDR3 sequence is CASSQGKGLAESSYNEQFF. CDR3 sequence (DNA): TGCGCCAGCAGCCAGGGAAAGGGACTAGCGGAAAGCTCCTACAATGAGCAGTTCTTC.

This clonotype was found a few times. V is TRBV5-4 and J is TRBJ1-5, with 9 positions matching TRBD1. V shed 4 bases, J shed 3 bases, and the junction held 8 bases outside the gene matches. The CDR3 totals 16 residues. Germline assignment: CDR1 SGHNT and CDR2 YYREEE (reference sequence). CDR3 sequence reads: CASSPGGQGSNQPQHF. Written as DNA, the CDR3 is TGTGCCAGCAGCCCAGGGGGACAGGGATCCAATCAGCCCCAGCATTTT.

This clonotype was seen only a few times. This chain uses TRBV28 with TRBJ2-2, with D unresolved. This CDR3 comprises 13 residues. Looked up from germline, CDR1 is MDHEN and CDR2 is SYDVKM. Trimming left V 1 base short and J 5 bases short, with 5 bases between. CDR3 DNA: TGTGCCAGCAGTTTATACCCAACCGGGGAGCTGTTTTTT. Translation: CASSLYPTGELFF. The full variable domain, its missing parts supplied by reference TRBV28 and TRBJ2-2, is DVKVTQSSRYLVKRTGEKVFLECVQDMDHENMFWYRQDPGLGLRLIYFSYDVKMKEKGDIPEGYSVSREKKERFSLILESASTNQTSMYLCASSLYPTGELFFGEGSRLTVL.

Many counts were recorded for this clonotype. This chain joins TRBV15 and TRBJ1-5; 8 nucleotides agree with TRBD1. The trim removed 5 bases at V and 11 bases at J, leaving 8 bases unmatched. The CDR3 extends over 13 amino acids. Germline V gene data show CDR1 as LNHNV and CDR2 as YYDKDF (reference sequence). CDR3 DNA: TGTGCCACCAGCCGATTGGACAGGGTCGCCCAGCATTTT. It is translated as CATSRLDRVAQHF.

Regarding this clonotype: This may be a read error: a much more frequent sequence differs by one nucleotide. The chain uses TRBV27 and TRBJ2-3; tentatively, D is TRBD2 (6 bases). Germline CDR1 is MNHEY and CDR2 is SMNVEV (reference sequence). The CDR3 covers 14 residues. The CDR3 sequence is CASSFSTSTDTLYF. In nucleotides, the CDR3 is TGTGCCAGCAGTTTTTCTACTAGCACAGATACGCTGTATTTT.

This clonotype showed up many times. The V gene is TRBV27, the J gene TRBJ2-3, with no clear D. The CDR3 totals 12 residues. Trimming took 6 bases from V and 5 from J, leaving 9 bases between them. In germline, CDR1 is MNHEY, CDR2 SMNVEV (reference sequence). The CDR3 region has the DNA TGTGCCAGCAGCCCGATGGGAGATACGCAGTATTTT. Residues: CASSPMGDTQYF.

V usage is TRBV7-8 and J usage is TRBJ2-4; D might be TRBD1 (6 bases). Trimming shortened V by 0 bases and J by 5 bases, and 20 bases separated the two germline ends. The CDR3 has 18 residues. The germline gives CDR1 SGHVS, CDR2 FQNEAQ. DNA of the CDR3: TGTGCCAGCAGCTTAGCGGACTGGTGGCAGGGGATAGAAAACATTCAGTACTTC. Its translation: CASSLADWWQGIENIQYF.

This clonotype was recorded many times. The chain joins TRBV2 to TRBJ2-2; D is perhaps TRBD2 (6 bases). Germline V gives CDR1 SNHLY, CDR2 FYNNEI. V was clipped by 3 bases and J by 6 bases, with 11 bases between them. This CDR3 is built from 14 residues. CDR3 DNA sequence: TGTGCCAGCAGTGACGGGAGAGGGCCCGGGGAGCTGTTTTTT. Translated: CASSDGRGPGELFF.

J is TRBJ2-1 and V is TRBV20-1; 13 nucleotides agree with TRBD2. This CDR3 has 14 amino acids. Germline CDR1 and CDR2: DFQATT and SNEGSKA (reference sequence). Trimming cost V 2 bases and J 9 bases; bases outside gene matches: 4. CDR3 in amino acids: CSARRTSGRGEQFF. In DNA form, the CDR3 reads TGCAGTGCTAGAAGGACTAGCGGGAGAGGTGAGCAGTTCTTC.

The CDR3 spells CASSMGTGELFF. The CDR3 DNA reads as TGTGCCAGCAGCATGGGCACCGGGGAGCTGTTTTTT. The chain combines TRBV6-2 or TRBV6-3 with TRBJ2-2; D is unclear. From germline, CDR1 is MNHEY and CDR2 SVGEGT. The V gene lost 6 bases and the J gene lost 4 bases, with 6 bases spanning the gap. The CDR3 has 12 amino acids.

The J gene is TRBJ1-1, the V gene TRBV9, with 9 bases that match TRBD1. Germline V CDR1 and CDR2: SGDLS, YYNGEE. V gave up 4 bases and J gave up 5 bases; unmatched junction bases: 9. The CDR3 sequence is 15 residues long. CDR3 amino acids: CASSPRQGVWTEAFF. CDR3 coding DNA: TGTGCCAGCAGCCCGCGACAGGGGGTTTGGACTGAAGCTTTCTTT.